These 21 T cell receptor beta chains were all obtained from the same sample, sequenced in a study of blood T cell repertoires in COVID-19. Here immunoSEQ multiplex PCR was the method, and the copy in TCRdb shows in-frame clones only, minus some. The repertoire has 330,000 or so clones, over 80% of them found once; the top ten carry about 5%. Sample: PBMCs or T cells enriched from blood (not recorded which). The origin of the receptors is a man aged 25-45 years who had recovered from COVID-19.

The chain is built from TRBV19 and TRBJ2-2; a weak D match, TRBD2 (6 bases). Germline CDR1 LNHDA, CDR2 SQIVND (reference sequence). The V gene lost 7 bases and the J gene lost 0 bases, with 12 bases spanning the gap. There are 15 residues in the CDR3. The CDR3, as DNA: TGTGCCAGTACTTTCGGGACTGCGAACACCGGGGAGCTGTTTTTT. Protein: CASTFGTANTGELFF.

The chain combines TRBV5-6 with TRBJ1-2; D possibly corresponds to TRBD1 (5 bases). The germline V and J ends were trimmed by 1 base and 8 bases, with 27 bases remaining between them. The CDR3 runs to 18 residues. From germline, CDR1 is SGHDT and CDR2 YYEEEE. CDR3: CASSLLVLDGQGQAGYTF. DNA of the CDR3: TGTGCCAGCAGCTTGTTAGTATTGGATGGGCAGGGCCAAGCAGGCTACACCTTC.

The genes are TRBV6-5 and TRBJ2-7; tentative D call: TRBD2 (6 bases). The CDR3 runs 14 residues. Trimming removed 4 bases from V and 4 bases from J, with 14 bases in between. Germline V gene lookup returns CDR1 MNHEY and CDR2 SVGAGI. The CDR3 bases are TGTGCCAGCAGTTCCCTCGGGCGGGGATACGAGCAGTACTTC. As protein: CASSSLGRGYEQYF.

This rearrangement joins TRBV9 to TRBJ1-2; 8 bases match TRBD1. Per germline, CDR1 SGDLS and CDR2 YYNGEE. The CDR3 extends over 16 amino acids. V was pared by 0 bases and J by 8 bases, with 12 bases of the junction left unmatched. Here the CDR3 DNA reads TGTGCCAGCAGCGTAGCTAGTAGACAGGGGATGGAGGGCTACACCTTC. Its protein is CASSVASRQGMEGYTF.

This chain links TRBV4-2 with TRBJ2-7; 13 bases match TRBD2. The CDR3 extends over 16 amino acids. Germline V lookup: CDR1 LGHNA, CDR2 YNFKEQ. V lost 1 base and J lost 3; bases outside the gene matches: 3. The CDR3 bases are TGTGCCAGCAGCCAAGTAGGACTAGCGGGGGACTACGAGCAGTACTTC. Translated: CASSQVGLAGDYEQYF.

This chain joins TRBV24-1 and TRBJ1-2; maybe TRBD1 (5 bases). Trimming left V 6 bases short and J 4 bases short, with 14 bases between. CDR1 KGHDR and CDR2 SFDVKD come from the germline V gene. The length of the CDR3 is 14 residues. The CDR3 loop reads CATSQAGLGYGYTF. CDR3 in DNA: TGTGCCACCAGTCAAGCAGGGCTGGGCTATGGCTACACCTTC.

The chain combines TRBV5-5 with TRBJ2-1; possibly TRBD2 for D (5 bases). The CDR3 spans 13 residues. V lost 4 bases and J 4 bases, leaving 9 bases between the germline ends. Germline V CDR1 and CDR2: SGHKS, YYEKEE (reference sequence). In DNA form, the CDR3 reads TGTGCCAGCAGCCCGGGATTTTACAATGAGCAGTTCTTC. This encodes CASSPGFYNEQFF. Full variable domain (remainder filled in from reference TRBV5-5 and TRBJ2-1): DAGVTQSPTHLIKTRGQQVTLRCSPISGHKSVSWYQQVLGQGPQFIFQYYEKEERGRGNFPDRFSARQFPNYSSELNVNALLLGDSALYLCASSPGFYNEQFFGPGTRLTVL.

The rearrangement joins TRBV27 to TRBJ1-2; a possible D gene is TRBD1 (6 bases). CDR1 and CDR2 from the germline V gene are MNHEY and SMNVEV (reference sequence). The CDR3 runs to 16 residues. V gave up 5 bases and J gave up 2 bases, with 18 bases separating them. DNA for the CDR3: TGTGCCAGCAGTCCCGACGACAGGCCTATAAACTATGGCTACACCTTC. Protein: CASSPDDRPINYGYTF.

CDR3 in DNA: TGTGCCTGGAGCCTGCCGGGGGACGTTTATGGCTACACCTTC. Its translation is CAWSLPGDVYGYTF. The chain uses TRBV30 and TRBJ1-2; TRBD1 might be the D (5 bases). Trimming pared 3 bases from V and 5 bases from J, leaving 16 bases between. The CDR3 is made up of 14 amino acids. Germline assignment: CDR1 GTSNPN and CDR2 SVGIG (reference sequence).

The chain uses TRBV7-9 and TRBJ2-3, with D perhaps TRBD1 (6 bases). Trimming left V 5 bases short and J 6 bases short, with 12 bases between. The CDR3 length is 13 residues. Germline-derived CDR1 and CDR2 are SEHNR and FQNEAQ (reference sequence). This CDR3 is CASSRQVIDTQYF. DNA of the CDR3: TGTGCCAGCAGCCGACAGGTGATCGATACGCAGTATTTT.

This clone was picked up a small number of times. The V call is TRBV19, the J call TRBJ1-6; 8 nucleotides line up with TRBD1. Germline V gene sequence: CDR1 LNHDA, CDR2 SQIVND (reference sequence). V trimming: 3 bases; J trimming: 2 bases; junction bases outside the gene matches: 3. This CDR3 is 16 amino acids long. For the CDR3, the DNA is TGTGCCAGTAGTATGACAGGGGTAACCTATAATTCACCCCTCCACTTT. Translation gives CASSMTGVTYNSPLHF. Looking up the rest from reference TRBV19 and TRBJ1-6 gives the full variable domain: DGGITQSPKYLFRKEGQNVTLSCEQNLNHDAMYWYRQDPGQGLRLIYYSQIVNDFQKGDIAEGYSVSREKKESFPLTVTSAQKNPTAFYLCASSMTGVTYNSPLHFGNGTRLTVT.

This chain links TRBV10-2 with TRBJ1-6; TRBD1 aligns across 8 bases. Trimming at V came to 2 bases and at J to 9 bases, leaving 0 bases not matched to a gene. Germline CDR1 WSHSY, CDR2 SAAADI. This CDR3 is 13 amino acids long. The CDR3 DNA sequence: TGCGCCAGCAGTGAGCAGGGGGCTTCACCCCTCCACTTT. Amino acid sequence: CASSEQGASPLHF.

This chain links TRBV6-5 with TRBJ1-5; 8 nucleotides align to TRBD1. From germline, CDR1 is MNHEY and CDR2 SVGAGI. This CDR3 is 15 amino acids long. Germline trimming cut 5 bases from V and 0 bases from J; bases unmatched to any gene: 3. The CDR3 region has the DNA TGTGCCAGCAGTCTTCAGGGGGCTAGCAATCAGCCCCAGCATTTT. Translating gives CASSLQGASNQPQHF.

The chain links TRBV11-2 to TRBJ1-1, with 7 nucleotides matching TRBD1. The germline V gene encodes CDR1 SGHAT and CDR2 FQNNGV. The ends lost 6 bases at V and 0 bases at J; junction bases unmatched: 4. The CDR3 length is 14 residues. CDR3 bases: TGTGCCAGCAGTAGGGGGCCTCTGAACACTGAAGCTTTCTTT. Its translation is CASSRGPLNTEAFF.

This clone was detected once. In DNA form, the CDR3 reads TGTGCCAGCAGCCCAAGTGGGCTATCCCAAGAGACCCAGTACTTC. Residues: CASSPSGLSQETQYF. J is TRBJ2-5 and V is TRBV7-9; D is unclear. The CDR3 totals 15 residues. V lost 5 bases, J lost 1 base, and 14 bases lay in between. Germline V gene data show CDR1 as SEHNR and CDR2 as FQNEAQ (reference sequence). The whole variable domain, filled in from reference TRBV7-9 and TRBJ2-5, reads DTGVSQNPRHKITKRGQNVTFRCDPISEHNRLYWYRQTLGQGPEFLTYFQNEAQLEKSRLLSDRFSAERPKGSFSTLEIQRTEQGDSAMYLCASSPSGLSQETQYFGPGTRLLVL.

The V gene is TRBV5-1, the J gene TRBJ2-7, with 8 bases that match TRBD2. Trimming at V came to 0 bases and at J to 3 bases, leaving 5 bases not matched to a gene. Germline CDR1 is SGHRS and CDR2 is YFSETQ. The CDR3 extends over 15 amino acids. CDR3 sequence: CASSLAGGSVYEQYF. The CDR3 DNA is TGCGCCAGCAGCTTGGCGGGGGGGAGCGTCTACGAGCAGTACTTC.

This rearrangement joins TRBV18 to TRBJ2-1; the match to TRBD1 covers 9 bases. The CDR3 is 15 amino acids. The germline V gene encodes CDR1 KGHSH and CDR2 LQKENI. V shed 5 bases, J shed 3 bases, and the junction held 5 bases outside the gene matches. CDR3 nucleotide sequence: TGTGCCAGCTCAGCCCCGGGACAGGGCTACAATGAGCAGTTCTTC. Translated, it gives CASSAPGQGYNEQFF.

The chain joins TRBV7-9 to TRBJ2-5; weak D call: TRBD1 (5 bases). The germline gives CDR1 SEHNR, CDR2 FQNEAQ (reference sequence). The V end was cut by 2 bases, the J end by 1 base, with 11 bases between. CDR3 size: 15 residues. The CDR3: CASSLQATVQETQYF. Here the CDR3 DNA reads TGTGCCAGCAGCTTACAAGCGACAGTCCAAGAGACCCAGTACTTC.

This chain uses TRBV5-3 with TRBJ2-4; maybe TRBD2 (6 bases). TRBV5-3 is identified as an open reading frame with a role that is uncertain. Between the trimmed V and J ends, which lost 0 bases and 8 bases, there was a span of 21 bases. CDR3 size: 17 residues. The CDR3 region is CARSLVMGGVLFDIQYF. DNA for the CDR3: TGTGCCAGAAGCTTGGTAATGGGGGGAGTACTCTTTGACATTCAGTACTTC.

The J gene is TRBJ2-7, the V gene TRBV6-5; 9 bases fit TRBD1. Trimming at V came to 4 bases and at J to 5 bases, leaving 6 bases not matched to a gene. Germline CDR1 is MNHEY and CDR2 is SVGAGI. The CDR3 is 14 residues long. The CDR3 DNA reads TGTGCCAGCAGTTCCGGGACAGGGTCCCACGAGCAGTACTTC. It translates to CASSSGTGSHEQYF.

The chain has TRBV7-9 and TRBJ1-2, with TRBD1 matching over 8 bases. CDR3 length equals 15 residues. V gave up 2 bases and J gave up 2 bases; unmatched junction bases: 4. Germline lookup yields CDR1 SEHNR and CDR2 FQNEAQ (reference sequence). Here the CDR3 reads CASSLSGGTNYGYTF. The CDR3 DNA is TGTGCCAGCAGCTTATCAGGGGGCACCAACTATGGCTACACCTTC.